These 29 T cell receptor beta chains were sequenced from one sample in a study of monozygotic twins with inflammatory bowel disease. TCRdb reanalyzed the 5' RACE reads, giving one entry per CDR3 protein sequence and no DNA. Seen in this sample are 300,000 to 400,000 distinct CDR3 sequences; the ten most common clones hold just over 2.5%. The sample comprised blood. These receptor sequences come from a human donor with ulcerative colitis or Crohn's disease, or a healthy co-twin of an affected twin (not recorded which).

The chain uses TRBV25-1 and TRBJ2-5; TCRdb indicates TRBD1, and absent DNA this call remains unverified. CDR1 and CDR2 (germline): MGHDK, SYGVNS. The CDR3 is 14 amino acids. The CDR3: CASSGGQGKETQYF.

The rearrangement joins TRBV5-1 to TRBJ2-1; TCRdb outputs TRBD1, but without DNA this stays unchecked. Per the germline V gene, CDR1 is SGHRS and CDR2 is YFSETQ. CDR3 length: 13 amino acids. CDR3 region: CASSDPDYNEQFF.

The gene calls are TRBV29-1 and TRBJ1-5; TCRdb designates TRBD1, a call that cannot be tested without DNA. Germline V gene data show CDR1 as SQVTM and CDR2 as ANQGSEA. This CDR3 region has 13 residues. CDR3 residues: CSVPGRSNQPQHF.

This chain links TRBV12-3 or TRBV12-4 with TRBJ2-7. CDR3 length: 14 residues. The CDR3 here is CASSLDLRTYEQYF.

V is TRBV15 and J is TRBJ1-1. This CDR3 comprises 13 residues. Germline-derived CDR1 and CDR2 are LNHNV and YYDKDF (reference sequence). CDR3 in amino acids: CATSRDLGSKAFF.

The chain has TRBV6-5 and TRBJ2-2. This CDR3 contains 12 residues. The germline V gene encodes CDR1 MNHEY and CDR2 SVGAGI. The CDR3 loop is CASSYWAGELFF.

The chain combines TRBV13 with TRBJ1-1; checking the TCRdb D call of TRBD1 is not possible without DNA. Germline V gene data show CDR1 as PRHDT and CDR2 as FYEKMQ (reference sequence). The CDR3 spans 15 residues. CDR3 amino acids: CASSLVIGAETEAFF.

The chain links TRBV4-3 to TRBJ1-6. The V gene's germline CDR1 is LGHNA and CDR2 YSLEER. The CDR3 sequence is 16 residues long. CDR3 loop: CASSQDRQIYNSPLHF.

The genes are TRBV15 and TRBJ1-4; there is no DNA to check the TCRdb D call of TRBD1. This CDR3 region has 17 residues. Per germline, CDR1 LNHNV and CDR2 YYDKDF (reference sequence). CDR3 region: CATSRDGTGTGPEKLFF.

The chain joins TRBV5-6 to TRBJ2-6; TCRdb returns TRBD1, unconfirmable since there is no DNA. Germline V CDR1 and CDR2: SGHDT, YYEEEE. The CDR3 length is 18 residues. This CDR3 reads CASSRLTGARAGANVLTF.

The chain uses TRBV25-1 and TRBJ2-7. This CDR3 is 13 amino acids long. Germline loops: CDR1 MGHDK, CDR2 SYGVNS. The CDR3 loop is CASSEQTIYEQYF.

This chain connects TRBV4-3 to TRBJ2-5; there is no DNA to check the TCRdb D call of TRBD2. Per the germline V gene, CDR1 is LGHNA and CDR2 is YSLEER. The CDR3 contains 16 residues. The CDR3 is CASSQELAGKQETQYF.

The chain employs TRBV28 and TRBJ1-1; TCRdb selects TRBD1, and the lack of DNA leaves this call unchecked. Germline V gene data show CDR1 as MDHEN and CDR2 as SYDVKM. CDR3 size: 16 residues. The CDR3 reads CASRQLRDRGNTEAFF.

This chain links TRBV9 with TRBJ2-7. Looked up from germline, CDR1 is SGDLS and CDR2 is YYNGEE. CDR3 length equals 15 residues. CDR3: CASSVGYAQIYEQYF.

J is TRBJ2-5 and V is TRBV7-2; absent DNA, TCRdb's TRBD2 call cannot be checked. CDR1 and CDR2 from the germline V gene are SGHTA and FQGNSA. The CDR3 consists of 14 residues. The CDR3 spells CASSLVRAGETQYF.

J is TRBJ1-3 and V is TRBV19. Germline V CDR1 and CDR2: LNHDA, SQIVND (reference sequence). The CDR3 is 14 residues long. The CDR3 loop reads CASATQGLGNTIYF.

The CDR3 here is CASTTWAGTSNEQYF. The chain uses TRBV5-1 and TRBJ2-7; the TCRdb call, TRBD2, lacks DNA for checking. This CDR3 is built from 15 residues. Germline assignment: CDR1 SGHRS and CDR2 YFSETQ. Drawing the rest from reference TRBV5-1 and TRBJ2-7, the complete variable domain is KAGVTQTPRYLIKTRGQQVTLSCSPISGHRSVSWYQQTPGQGLQFLFEYFSETQRNKGNFPGRFSGRQFSNSRSEMNVSTLELGDSALYLCASTTWAGTSNEQYFGPGTRLTVT.

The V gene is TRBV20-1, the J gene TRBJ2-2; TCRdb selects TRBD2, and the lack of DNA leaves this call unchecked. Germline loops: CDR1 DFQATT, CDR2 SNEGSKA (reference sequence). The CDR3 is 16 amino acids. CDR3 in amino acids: CSARAGLAGNTGELFF.

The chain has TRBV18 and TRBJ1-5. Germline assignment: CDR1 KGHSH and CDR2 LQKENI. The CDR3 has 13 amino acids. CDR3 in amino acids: CASSPPGDQPQHF. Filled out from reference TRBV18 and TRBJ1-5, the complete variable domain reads NAGVMQNPRHLVRRRGQEARLRCSPMKGHSHVYWYRQLPEEGLKFMVYLQKENIIDESGMPKERFSAEFPKEGPSILRIQQVVRGDSAAYFCASSPPGDQPQHFGDGTRLSIL.

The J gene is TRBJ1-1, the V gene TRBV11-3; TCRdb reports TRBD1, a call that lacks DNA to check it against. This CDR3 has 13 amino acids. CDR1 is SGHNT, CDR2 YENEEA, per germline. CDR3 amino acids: CASSLTANTEAFF.

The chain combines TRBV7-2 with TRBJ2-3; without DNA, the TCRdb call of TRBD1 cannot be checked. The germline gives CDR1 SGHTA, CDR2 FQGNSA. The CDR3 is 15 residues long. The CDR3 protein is CASSLSGGAVDTQYF.

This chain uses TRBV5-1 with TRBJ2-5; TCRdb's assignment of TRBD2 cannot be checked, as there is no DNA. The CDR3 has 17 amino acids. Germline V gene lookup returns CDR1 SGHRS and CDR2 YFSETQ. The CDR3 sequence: CASSLDPPLAGRETQYF.

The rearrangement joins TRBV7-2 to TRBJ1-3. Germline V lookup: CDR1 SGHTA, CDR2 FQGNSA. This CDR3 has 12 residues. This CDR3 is CASSLHRNTIYF.

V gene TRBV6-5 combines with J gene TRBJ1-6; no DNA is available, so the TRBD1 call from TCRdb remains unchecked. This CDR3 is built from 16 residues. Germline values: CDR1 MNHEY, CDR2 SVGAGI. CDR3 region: CASSYSRPGMNSPLHF.

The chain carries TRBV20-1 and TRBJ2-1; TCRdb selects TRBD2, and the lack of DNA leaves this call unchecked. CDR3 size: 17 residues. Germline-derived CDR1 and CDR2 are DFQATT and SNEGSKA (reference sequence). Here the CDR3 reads CSARGPRLAGIPLEQFF.

The chain's CDR3 is CASNRPPLNTEAFF. The chain carries TRBV28 and TRBJ1-1. The germline gives CDR1 MDHEN, CDR2 SYDVKM. The CDR3 has 14 residues.

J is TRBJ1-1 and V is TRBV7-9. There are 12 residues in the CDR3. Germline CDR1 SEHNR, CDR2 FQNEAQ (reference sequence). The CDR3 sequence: CASSLEGSEAFF.

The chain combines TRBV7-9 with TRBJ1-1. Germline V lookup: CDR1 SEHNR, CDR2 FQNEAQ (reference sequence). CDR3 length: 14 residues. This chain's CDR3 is CASSSGALNTEAFF. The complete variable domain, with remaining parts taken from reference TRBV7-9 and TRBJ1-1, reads DTGVSQNPRHKITKRGQNVTFRCDPISEHNRLYWYRQTLGQGPEFLTYFQNEAQLEKSRLLSDRFSAERPKGSFSTLEIQRTEQGDSAMYLCASSSGALNTEAFFGQGTRLTVV.

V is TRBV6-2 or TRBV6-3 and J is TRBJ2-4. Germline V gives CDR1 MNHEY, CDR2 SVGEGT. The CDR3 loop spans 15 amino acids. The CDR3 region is CASSYEGSSGNMQYF.